These 25 T cell receptor beta chains originate from one sample sequenced in a study of cytomegalovirus exposure and HLA in healthy donors. Researchers ran the PCR with 60 Vbeta and 13 Jbeta primers. Some clones are missing from TCRdb's copy, which holds only in-frame ones; the method was immunoSEQ multiplex PCR. The sample holds roughly 120,000 clones. Sequenced: PBMCs. The origin of the receptors is a man in his forties or fifties in good health and CMV-seronegative.

The gene calls are TRBV7-8 and TRBJ2-6, with TRBD1 matching 9 bases. The CDR3 is 19 residues long. CDR1 and CDR2 from the germline V gene are SGHVS and FQNEAQ. J gave up 3 bases and V 2 bases, and 11 bases lay outside the gene matches. CDR3 DNA sequence: TGTGCCAGCAGCTTAATATTGGGACAGGGTGTTGGTGGGGCCAACGTCCTGACTTTC. Translated, it gives CASSLILGQGVGGANVLTF.

This sequence joins TRBV2 and TRBJ2-1; 7 nucleotides match TRBD2. The germline CDR1 and CDR2 sequences are SNHLY and FYNNEI. V lost 7 bases and J lost 5; bases outside the gene matches: 2. The CDR3 spans 12 residues. CDR3 in DNA: TGTGCCAGCAAGCGGGACCACAATGAGCAGTTCTTC. Its protein is CASKRDHNEQFF.

V and J are TRBV5-1 and TRBJ1-2, with no clear D. Germline values: CDR1 SGHRS, CDR2 YFSETQ. The CDR3 loop spans 13 amino acids. The V and J ends lost 4 bases and 1 base respectively, with 8 bases between them. The CDR3, as DNA: TGCGCCAGCAGCCTCGGGGTTAACTATGGCTACACCTTC. Protein: CASSLGVNYGYTF.

The gene calls are TRBV7-9 and TRBJ2-6; 10 bases line up with TRBD1. Trimming removed 5 bases from V and 0 bases from J; junction bases left unmatched: 4. The CDR3 spans 17 residues. Per germline, CDR1 SEHNR and CDR2 FQNEAQ (reference sequence). CDR3 in amino acids: CASSAGTGVSGANVLTF. The CDR3 region has the DNA TGTGCCAGCAGCGCCGGGACAGGGGTCTCTGGGGCCAACGTCCTGACTTTC.

The genes are TRBV7-2 and TRBJ2-3, with 9 bases that match TRBD2. V lost 6 bases and J lost 0; bases outside the gene matches: 10. Per the germline V gene, CDR1 is SGHTA and CDR2 is FQGNSA. This CDR3 has 17 amino acids. The chain's CDR3 is CASSRQASGTSTDTQYF. The CDR3 DNA reads as TGTGCCAGCAGTCGACAGGCTAGCGGGACTAGCACAGATACGCAGTATTTT. The variable domain in full, with the rest retrieved from reference TRBV7-2 and TRBJ2-3, is GAGVSQSPSNKVTEKGKDVELRCDPISGHTALYWYRQSLGQGLEFLIYFQGNSAPDKSGLPSDRFSAERTGGSVSTLTIQRTQQEDSAVYLCASSRQASGTSTDTQYFGPGTRLTVL.

The chain recombines TRBV10-1 with TRBJ1-1; TRBD1 agrees at 7 bases. CDR1 is WNHNN and CDR2 is SYGVQD in the germline V gene (reference sequence). CDR3 length: 13 amino acids. V was pared by 8 bases and J by 1 base, with 4 bases of the junction left unmatched. The CDR3 region has the DNA TGCGCCAGCCGAGGGACAGAGAACACTGAAGCTTTCTTT. Translated: CASRGTENTEAFF.

The chain uses TRBV19 and TRBJ1-5; 7 nucleotides agree with TRBD1. Trimming took 9 bases from V and 5 from J; bases not matched to a gene: 13. CDR1 is LNHDA and CDR2 is SQIVND in the germline V gene (reference sequence). This CDR3 contains 15 residues. The CDR3 here is CASSEYGTAYQPQHF. CDR3 DNA: TGTGCCAGCTCTGAATATGGGACAGCTTATCAGCCCCAGCATTTT. Full variable domain (rest looked up from reference TRBV19 and TRBJ1-5): DGGITQSPKYLFRKEGQNVTLSCEQNLNHDAMYWYRQDPGQGLRLIYYSQIVNDFQKGDIAEGYSVSREKKESFPLTVTSAQKNPTAFYLCASSEYGTAYQPQHFGDGTRLSIL.

V and J are TRBV7-8 and TRBJ2-7, with 7 bases that match TRBD2. The CDR3 totals 14 residues. Germline CDR1 and CDR2: SGHVS and FQNEAQ. V lost 3 bases and J lost 1; bases outside the gene matches: 3. The CDR3 coding sequence is TGTGCCAGCAGCTTTGAGCGGGGTTCCTACGAGCAGTACTTC. Translated: CASSFERGSYEQYF.

Turning to this clone: The CDR3 ends on some other residue instead of the conserved phenylalanine or tryptophan, so this is likely a read error. No DNA is shown, since the ends of the CDR3 on it are uncertain; the CDR3 is the one TCRdb lists. This sequence joins TRBV12-1 and TRBJ2-3; the table's D call TRBD1 went unverified against the DNA. TRBV12-1 is tagged as a pseudogene. Inclusive of both ends, the CDR3 amounts to 9 amino acids. The CDR3 is CASSFRGDI.

The CDR3 loop reads CASSLKFGGTDQETQYF. CDR3 DNA: TGTGCCAGCAGCTTAAAGTTTGGGGGGACCGACCAAGAGACCCAGTACTTC. The rearrangement uses TRBV27 and TRBJ2-5; weak D call: TRBD2 (6 bases). CDR1 and CDR2 from the germline V gene are MNHEY and SMNVEV (reference sequence). Trimming stripped 6 bases from V and 0 bases from J, with 20 bases between. The CDR3 has 17 residues.

V and J are TRBV5-1 and TRBJ2-5, with TRBD1 identical over 7 bases. V shed 4 bases and J 2 bases; nucleotides not matched to a gene: 14. There are 17 residues in the CDR3. CDR1 and CDR2 (germline): SGHRS, YFSETQ. CDR3 nucleotide sequence: TGCGCCAGCAGCACCGGATCGGCGACAGGGTTTCAAGAGACCCAGTACTTC. This gives the protein CASSTGSATGFQETQYF.

Points on this clone: Other DNA sequences within the sample encode an identical CDR3. The CDR3 protein is CASSFRDRGAGELFF. The DNA for the CDR3 is TGTGCCAGCAGTTTCCGGGACAGGGGCGCCGGGGAGCTGTTTTTT. The V call is TRBV28, the J call TRBJ2-2; 10 bases are a match to TRBD1. Per the germline V gene, CDR1 is MDHEN and CDR2 is SYDVKM. The CDR3 has 15 amino acids. V was clipped by 3 bases and J by 6 bases; unmatched bases: 4.

The chain carries TRBV7-2 and TRBJ2-2, with TRBD2 as a possible D gene (6 bases). V was pared by 5 bases and J by 0 bases, with 16 bases between. This CDR3 spans 17 amino acids. In germline, CDR1 is SGHTA, CDR2 FQGNSA. Here the CDR3 DNA reads TGTGCCAGCAGCCGAACTGCCGGGAGAGCGAACACCGGGGAGCTGTTTTTT. Translation: CASSRTAGRANTGELFF. Looking up the rest from reference TRBV7-2 and TRBJ2-2 gives the full variable domain: GAGVSQSPSNKVTEKGKDVELRCDPISGHTALYWYRQSLGQGLEFLIYFQGNSAPDKSGLPSDRFSAERTGGSVSTLTIQRTQQEDSAVYLCASSRTAGRANTGELFFGEGSRLTVL.

The chain recombines TRBV9 with TRBJ2-5, with D tentatively TRBD2 (5 bases). The end of the DNA fits TRBJ2-7 better, so the J call may be wrong. Germline values: CDR1 SGDLS, CDR2 YYNGEE. The CDR3 is 15 amino acids. CDR3 DNA sequence: TGTGCCAGCAGCGTCCCCGTAGGTCCGGGGAACGAGCAGTACTTC. Translated: CASSVPVGPGNEQYF.

J is TRBJ2-7 and V is TRBV27; 8 bases align to TRBD1. Germline V gene sequence: CDR1 MNHEY, CDR2 SMNVEV (reference sequence). The CDR3 is 13 residues long. With 6 bases clipped from V and 2 bases from J, the junction kept 3 bases outside the gene matches. CDR3 in DNA: TGTGCCAGCAGCCCGACAGGGGCCTACGAGCAGTACTTC. Translation gives CASSPTGAYEQYF.

The chain links TRBV11-2 to TRBJ2-3; D uncertain. CDR1 and CDR2 from the germline V gene are SGHAT and FQNNGV. Trimming stripped 3 bases from V and 6 bases from J, with 7 bases between. The CDR3 length is 12 residues. The CDR3 DNA follows: TGTGCCAGCAGCTTTAACGCGGATACGCAGTATTTT. Amino acids: CASSFNADTQYF.

J is TRBJ2-3 and V is TRBV9, with D possibly being TRBD2 (5 bases). Germline-derived CDR1 and CDR2 are SGDLS and YYNGEE. The length of the CDR3 is 15 residues. The V and J ends lost 0 bases and 2 bases respectively, with 10 bases between them. CDR3 residues: CASSVVGSVTDTQYF. DNA of the CDR3: TGTGCCAGCAGCGTAGTGGGTAGCGTCACAGATACGCAGTATTTT.

The J gene is TRBJ1-2, the V gene TRBV19, with 7 bases matching TRBD1. The V segment lost 5 bases and the J segment 4 bases; nucleotides outside the gene matches: 10. Germline V gene sequence: CDR1 LNHDA, CDR2 SQIVND (reference sequence). The CDR3 sequence is 15 residues long. CDR3 sequence: CASSPSPGGSYGYTF. CDR3 DNA: TGTGCCAGTAGTCCCTCCCCAGGGGGGAGCTATGGCTACACCTTC.

The V call is TRBV7-9, the J call TRBJ1-2; no reliable D call. The CDR3 is 13 amino acids. Trimming pared 3 bases from V and 2 bases from J, leaving 7 bases between. The V gene's germline CDR1 is SEHNR and CDR2 FQNEAQ (reference sequence). The CDR3 region is CASSFRGNYGYTF. The CDR3 DNA sequence: TGTGCCAGCAGCTTCCGGGGAAACTATGGCTACACCTTC.

The rearrangement joins TRBV30 to TRBJ2-5; 8 bases are shared with TRBD1. The CDR3 is 14 amino acids. The germline V gene encodes CDR1 GTSNPN and CDR2 SVGIG (reference sequence). Trimming took 0 bases from V and 4 from J; bases not matched to a gene: 4. The CDR3 region is CAWSVRQGRETQYF. CDR3 coding DNA: TGTGCCTGGAGTGTAAGACAGGGGAGAGAGACCCAGTACTTC.

The chain couples TRBV4-1 to TRBJ2-7; D is unclear. CDR3 length equals 13 residues. Germline V gives CDR1 MGHRA, CDR2 YSYEKL. Trimming took off 0 bases at V and 6 bases at J, with 9 bases between the two ends. The CDR3 region has the DNA TGCGCCAGCAGCCAAGATGGCCGTTCCGAGCAGTACTTC. This encodes CASSQDGRSEQYF.

The rearrangement uses TRBV30 and TRBJ1-3; D gene unclear. V lost 5 bases and J 4 bases, leaving 6 bases between the germline ends. This CDR3 region has 11 residues. Germline assignment: CDR1 GTSNPN and CDR2 SVGIG (reference sequence). CDR3 protein: CAWRVGNTIYF. The DNA of the CDR3 is TGTGCCTGGCGGGTGGGAAACACCATATATTTT.

The V and J genes are TRBV2 and TRBJ2-1, with 8 bases lining up with TRBD2. The CDR3 runs 13 residues. The V gene's germline CDR1 is SNHLY and CDR2 FYNNEI. Trimming at V came to 8 bases and at J to 0 bases, leaving 0 bases not matched to a gene. CDR3 protein: CASGTSSYNEQFF. In DNA, the CDR3 is TGTGCCAGCGGGACTAGCTCCTACAATGAGCAGTTCTTC. The entire variable domain, with the rest obtained from reference TRBV2 and TRBJ2-1, is as follows: EPEVTQTPSHQVTQMGQEVILRCVPISNHLYFYWYRQILGQKVEFLVSFYNNEISEKSEIFDDQFSVERPDGSNFTLKIRSTKLEDSAMYFCASGTSSYNEQFFGPGTRLTVL.

The CDR3 nucleotides read TGTGCCAGCAGAATGGGGGGGACGAGGGCGAACACTGAAGCTTTCTTT. Translated, it gives CASRMGGTRANTEAFF. The chain couples TRBV2 to TRBJ1-1, with a possible D match to TRBD1 (5 bases). Germline-derived CDR1 and CDR2 are SNHLY and FYNNEI. The V end lost 6 bases, the J end lost 1 base, and 18 bases lay between the germline ends. The CDR3 runs to 16 residues.

This chain links TRBV7-9 with TRBJ1-2, with a weak D call TRBD1 (5 bases). This CDR3 comprises 13 residues. V lost 4 bases and J lost 5, with 11 bases in between. CDR1 is SEHNR, CDR2 FQNEAQ, per germline (reference sequence). CDR3 loop: CASSSDRLYGYTF. The CDR3 bases are TGTGCCAGCAGCTCCGACAGATTGTATGGCTACACCTTC.